This is a list of T cell receptor beta chains from one sample in a study of blood T cell repertoires in COVID-19. Assay: immunoSEQ multiplex PCR; the TCRdb copy retains only in-frame clones and omits some. The sample has approximately 270,000 clones, around 85% seen once. The sequencing sample was made of peripheral blood. The source of these receptors is a human donor with COVID-19, enrolled during active disease. The donor label of this sample is uncertain. Each CDR3 is given without its conserved first and last residue.

V: TRBV9
J: TRBJ2-5
CDR3: ASSTDRGGETQY

V: TRBV12-3/TRBV12-4
J: TRBJ2-7
CDR3: ASSLDGREQY

V: TRBV28
J: TRBJ1-6
CDR3: ASSLPTGRDSPLH

V: TRBV5-1
J: TRBJ1-5
CDR3: ASSLMGQGGQPQH

V: TRBV11-3
J: TRBJ1-6
CDR3: ASSLGTGNSPLH

V: TRBV7-8
J: TRBJ1-5
CDR3: ASSQRTGFGNQPQH

V: TRBV29-1
J: TRBJ1-4
CDR3: SVRGAGEKLF

V: TRBV19
J: TRBJ1-4
CDR3: ASSTTGREKLF

V: TRBV7-7
J: TRBJ2-3
CDR3: ASSLSYTDTQY

V: TRBV30
J: TRBJ2-5
CDR3: AWSVHGGPQETQY

V: TRBV5-8
J: TRBJ2-1
CDR3: ASRRAGGPGEQF

V: TRBV6-5
J: TRBJ2-1
CDR3: ASSRTSGINNEQF

V: TRBV3-1/TRBV3-2
J: TRBJ1-2
CDR3: ASSQARGGET